The rows below give T cell receptor beta chains drawn from one sample of a study of T-cell reconstitution after alpha-beta-depleted transplantation in children. One entry per CDR3 protein results from TCRdb running MiXCR on the PCR reads. The repertoire has 610,000 or so distinct CDR3 sequences, around 27% of them found once; the top ten carry approximately 39%. Sample: PBMCs, taken before TCRalphabeta/CD19-depleted stem cell transplant. The receptors come from a boy younger than two with Wiskott-Aldrich syndrome, due to receive a stem cell transplant. CDR3s include the opening cysteine and the closing phenylalanine or tryptophan. The D gene is left open where the match is weak. The size of a clone is reported for some rows only, either as once, few or many, or as a class for expanded clones.

clone size,D gene,J gene,V gene,CDR3 DNA,CDR3 protein
.,.,TRBJ1-1,TRBV6-2/TRBV6-3,TGTGCCAGCAGTTACAACCAGGACACTGAAGCTTTCTTT,CASSYNQDTEAFF
.,.,TRBJ2-1,TRBV6-6,TGTGCCAGCAGTTACCCCGTGAATGAGCAGTTCTTC,CASSYPVNEQFF
.,TRBD1,TRBJ2-7,TRBV6-1,TGTGCCAGCAGCCGCCGACAGGGGGCGAGTTACGAGCAGTACTTC,CASSRRQGASYEQYF
few,TRBD1,TRBJ2-1,TRBV9,TGTGCCAGCAGCGTAGGGAAGGGGGCGTGGAATGAGCAGTTCTTC,CASSVGKGAWNEQFF
few,TRBD2,TRBJ2-5,TRBV20-1,TGCAGTGCTCCAGAAACTAGCGGGAGGGCCGAGACCCAGTACTTC,CSAPETSGRAETQYF
few,.,TRBJ1-5,TRBV28,TGTGCCAGCAGTCGGTGGGGAAATCAGCCCCAGCATTTT,CASSRWGNQPQHF
.,.,TRBJ2-1,TRBV4-1,TGCGCCAGCAGCCAACGAGACAGGAGCTCCTACAATGAGCAGTTCTTC,CASSQRDRSSYNEQFF
.,.,TRBJ2-2,TRBV9,TGTGCCAGCAGCGGGGGCGACTGGAACACCGGGGAGCTGTTTTTT,CASSGGDWNTGELFF
.,.,TRBJ2-1,TRBV12-3/TRBV12-4,TGTGCCAGCAGTCCCGGTGGACCCCTAAATGAGCAGTTCTTC,CASSPGGPLNEQFF
few,.,TRBJ2-1,TRBV10-3,TGTGCCATCAGCGGGGCTGGGAACAATGAGCAGTTCTTC,CAISGAGNNEQFF
.,.,TRBJ2-5,TRBV20-1,TGTTCGAGGGGGGAGGCGCGAGAGACCCAGTACTTC,CSRGEARETQYF
.,.,TRBJ2-5,TRBV9,TGTGCCAGCAGCCCCCGCGGGGACCTATGGGAGACCCAGTACTTC,CASSPRGDLWETQYF
.,TRBD2,TRBJ2-1,TRBV20-1,TGCAGTGCTTGGACTAGCCGAGCAAACTACAATGAGCAGTTCTTC,CSAWTSRANYNEQFF
.,TRBD2,TRBJ2-1,TRBV29-1,TGCAGCGTCGCTCCGGGACTAGGTTCATTGGAGCAGTTCTTC,CSVAPGLGSLEQFF
.,TRBD1,TRBJ2-5,TRBV12-3/TRBV12-4,TGTGCCAGCAGTCCCGGGACAGGGGTGACCCAGTACTTC,CASSPGTGVTQYF
.,TRBD2,TRBJ2-3,TRBV5-1,TGCGCCAGCAGCTTGGCCAGGGAGGGTGGGACAGATACGCAGTATTTT,CASSLAREGGTDTQYF
.,.,TRBJ2-2,TRBV6-5,TGTGCCAGCAGTTACCCAAACATCCCCGGGGAGCTGTTTTTT,CASSYPNIPGELFF
few,.,TRBJ2-2,TRBV9,TGTGCCAGCAGCGTATTAGGGACGGTCACCGGGGAGCTGTTTTTT,CASSVLGTVTGELFF
few,.,TRBJ2-5,TRBV15,TGTGCCACCAGCAGAGCGAATGGGGAGACCCAGTACTTC,CATSRANGETQYF
few,.,TRBJ2-5,TRBV5-1,TGCGCCAGCAGCTTCGATCCGGGCCAGAGGACCCAGTACTTC,CASSFDPGQRTQYF
.,.,TRBJ1-6,TRBV3-1,TGTGCCAGCAGCCAAGGGGTGAGGAATAATTCACCCCTCCACTTT,CASSQGVRNNSPLHF
.,.,TRBJ2-5,TRBV5-1,TGCGCCAGCAGGTTTGGTGGAGGTTTGGAGACCCAGTACTTC,CASRFGGGLETQYF
.,.,TRBJ1-2,TRBV27,TGTGCCAGCAGGGACAGCGAGAACTATGGCTACACCTTC,CASRDSENYGYTF
.,.,TRBJ2-1,TRBV7-6,TGTGCCAGCAGCTCGAACAGGGGGGGTTTGGATGAGCAGTTCTTC,CASSSNRGGLDEQFF
.,.,TRBJ1-5,TRBV5-6,TGTGCCAGCAGCTTTCGGCCAAATCAGCCCCAGCATTTT,CASSFRPNQPQHF
.,.,TRBJ2-2,TRBV5-1,TGCGCCAGCAGCTTGGTGACAGACACCGGGGAGCTGTTTTTT,CASSLVTDTGELFF
few,.,TRBJ2-2,TRBV24-1,TGTGCCACCAGTGATTTGCTAGGGGGAAGAGGCACCGGGGAGCTGTTTTTT,CATSDLLGGRGTGELFF
few,.,TRBJ2-6,TRBV30,TGTGCCTGGAGTGTGTTCCCATCTTACTCTGGGGCCAACGTCCTGACTTTC,CAWSVFPSYSGANVLTF
once,TRBD2,TRBJ2-1,TRBV27,TGTGCCAGCAGTTTCGGAGGGAGGGCCTCCTACAATGAGCAGTTCTTC,CASSFGGRASYNEQFF
.,TRBD2,TRBJ2-1,TRBV20-1,TGCAGTGCTGATAGGACTAGCGGGATTCGGTACAATGAGCAGTTCTTC,CSADRTSGIRYNEQFF
few,TRBD1,TRBJ2-6,TRBV27,TGTGCCAGCAGTGCGGACAGGGTCTCTGGGGCCAACGTCCTGACTTTC,CASSADRVSGANVLTF
.,.,TRBJ2-5,TRBV14,TGTGCCAGCAGCCCGGGACCTCCCCTCGGGTACCAAGAGACCCAGTACTTC,CASSPGPPLGYQETQYF
.,.,TRBJ2-5,TRBV29-1,TGCAGCGTTGAAAGAGGGCTGGGAGGAAAAGAGACCCAGTACTTC,CSVERGLGGKETQYF
.,.,TRBJ1-5,TRBV12-3/TRBV12-4,TGTGCCAGCAGTTTAGCGCTCAGGGTCAACAATCAGCCCCAGCATTTT,CASSLALRVNNQPQHF
.,TRBD2,TRBJ2-1,TRBV6-2/TRBV6-3,TGTGCCTGCAGTTTCGATGCTGGACTAGCGGTAGGGAGGGATGAGCAGTTCTTC,CACSFDAGLAVGRDEQFF
many,TRBD2,TRBJ2-3,TRBV7-2,TGTGCCAGCAGCTGGGGAGGGACGACAGATACGCAGTATTTT,CASSWGGTTDTQYF
.,TRBD2,TRBJ2-7,TRBV10-3,TGTGCCATCAGTATAGCGGGGGGCTCCTACGAGCAGTACTTC,CAISIAGGSYEQYF
many,.,TRBJ1-5,TRBV6-5,TGTGCCAGCAGTTACTGGGGGCATAGCAATCAGCCCCAGCATTTT,CASSYWGHSNQPQHF
few,TRBD2,TRBJ2-1,TRBV10-3,TGTGCCATCAGTGAGTCGACCGGGACTAGTTCCCACCAGAGCTCCTACAATGAGCAGTTCTTC,CAISESTGTSSHQSSYNEQFF
few,.,TRBJ2-1,TRBV28,TGTGCCAGCACCCAATCCTACAATGAGCAGTTCTTC,CASTQSYNEQFF
once,TRBD1,TRBJ1-1,TRBV5-1,TGCGCCAGCAGCCACCGGGACAGGGGCATAAACACTGAAGCTTTCTTT,CASSHRDRGINTEAFF
once,TRBD2,TRBJ2-1,TRBV10-3,TGTGCCATCAGTTCAACAGCGGGAGGGTCTGTAAACACTTACAATGAGCAGTTCTTC,CAISSTAGGSVNTYNEQFF
few,.,TRBJ2-3,TRBV29-1,TGCAGCGTCGTCCGGGACAGCACAGATACGCAGTATTTT,CSVVRDSTDTQYF
few,.,TRBJ2-5,TRBV20-1,TGCAGTGCACGACAGGCGCAAGAGACCCAGTACTTC,CSARQAQETQYF
.,.,TRBJ2-3,TRBV6-2/TRBV6-3,TGTGCCAGCAGTTACTCGACGATCTGGGTTACGCAGTATTTT,CASSYSTIWVTQYF
.,.,TRBJ2-1,TRBV5-1,TGCGCCAGCAGCTTGGCCACCAGTGAGCAGTTCTTC,CASSLATSEQFF
.,TRBD2,TRBJ2-7,TRBV20-1,TGCTGTCATCTAGCGGGATCTAATAGCGCCTACGAGCAGTACTTC,CCHLAGSNSAYEQYF
.,.,TRBJ1-5,TRBV6-1,TGTGCCAGCAGCCCGACACGCCGTAGCAATCAGCCCCAGCATTTT,CASSPTRRSNQPQHF
few,TRBD2,TRBJ2-1,TRBV12-3/TRBV12-4,TGTGCCAGCAGTCCCCGGGCTAGCGGGACAAATGAGCAGTTCTTC,CASSPRASGTNEQFF
few,.,TRBJ2-7,TRBV6-1,TGTGCCAGCAGTGAATCTTTGGCGGGGCGGGCGTACGAGCAGTACTTC,CASSESLAGRAYEQYF